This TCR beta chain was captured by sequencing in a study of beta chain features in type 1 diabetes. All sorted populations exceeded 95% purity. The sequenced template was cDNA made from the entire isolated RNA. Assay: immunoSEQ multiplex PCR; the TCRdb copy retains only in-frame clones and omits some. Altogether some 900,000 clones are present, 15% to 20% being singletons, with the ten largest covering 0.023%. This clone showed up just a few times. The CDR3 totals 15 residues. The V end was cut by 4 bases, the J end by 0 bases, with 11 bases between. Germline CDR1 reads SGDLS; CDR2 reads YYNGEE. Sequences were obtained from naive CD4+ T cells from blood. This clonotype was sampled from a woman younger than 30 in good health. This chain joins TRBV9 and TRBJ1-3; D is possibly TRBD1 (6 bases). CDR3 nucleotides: TGTGCCAGCAGCACGGGGGCACTCTCTGGAAACACCATATATTTT. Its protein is CASSTGALSGNTIYF.